The following is a T cell receptor beta chain sequence with its context. The data were obtained in a study of control samples from healthy donors and cancer patients. Here immunoSEQ multiplex PCR was the method, and the copy in TCRdb shows in-frame clones only, minus some. There are about 250,000 clones in the sample; about 80% occur only once, and 13% lies in the top ten. The CDR3 length is 14 residues. Germline V lookup: CDR1 SEHNR, CDR2 FQNEAQ (reference sequence). The junction had 8 bases not matched to a gene; V was cut back by 4 bases and J by 8 bases. The source is a woman aged 55 to 70 with lung cancer. V and J are TRBV7-9 and TRBJ1-2, with 9 bases lining up with TRBD1. The specimen sequenced was PBMCs. CDR3 DNA sequence: TGTGCCAGCAGCTCGACAGGGGGAATAGGAGGCTACACCTTC. This encodes CASSSTGGIGGYTF.